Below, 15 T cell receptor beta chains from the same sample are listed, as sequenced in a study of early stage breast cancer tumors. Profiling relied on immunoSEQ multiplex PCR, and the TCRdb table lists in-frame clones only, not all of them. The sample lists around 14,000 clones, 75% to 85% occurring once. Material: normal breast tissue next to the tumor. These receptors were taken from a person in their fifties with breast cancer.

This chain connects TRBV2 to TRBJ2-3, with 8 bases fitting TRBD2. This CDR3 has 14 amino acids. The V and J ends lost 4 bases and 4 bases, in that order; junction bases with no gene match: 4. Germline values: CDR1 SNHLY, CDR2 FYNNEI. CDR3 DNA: TGTGCCAGCAGTGGGGGTAGCGGGGCAGATACGCAGTATTTT. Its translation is CASSGGSGADTQYF.

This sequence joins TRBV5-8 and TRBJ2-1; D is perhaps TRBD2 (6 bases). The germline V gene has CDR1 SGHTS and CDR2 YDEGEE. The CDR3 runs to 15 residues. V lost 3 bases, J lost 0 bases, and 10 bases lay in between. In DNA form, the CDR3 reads TGTGCCAGCAGCTGGGACGGGAGCTCCTACAATGAGCAGTTCTTC. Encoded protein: CASSWDGSSYNEQFF.

The CDR3 nucleotides read TGTGCCAGCAGTCCGACGACAGTCCCAGCTTTTAACTATGGCTACACCTTC. Its translation: CASSPTTVPAFNYGYTF. This chain uses TRBV27 with TRBJ1-2, with a possible D match to TRBD1 (5 bases). Germline V gives CDR1 MNHEY, CDR2 SMNVEV (reference sequence). The CDR3 extends over 17 amino acids. V dropped 5 bases and J dropped 1 base, with 20 bases sitting between them.

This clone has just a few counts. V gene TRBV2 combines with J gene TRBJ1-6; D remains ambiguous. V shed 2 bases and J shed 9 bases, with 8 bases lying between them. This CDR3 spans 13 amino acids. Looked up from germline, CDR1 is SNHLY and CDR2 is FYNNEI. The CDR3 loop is CASSESIRSPLHF. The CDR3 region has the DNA TGTGCCAGCAGTGAAAGTATCCGTTCACCCCTCCACTTT.

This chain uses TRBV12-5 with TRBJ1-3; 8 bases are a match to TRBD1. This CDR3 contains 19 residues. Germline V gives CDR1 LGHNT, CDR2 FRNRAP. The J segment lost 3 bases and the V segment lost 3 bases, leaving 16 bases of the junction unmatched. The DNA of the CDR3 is TGTGCTAGTGGTTTTCGGGACAGGAAGAATGTCGGCTTTGGAAACACCATATATTTT. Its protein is CASGFRDRKNVGFGNTIYF.

CDR3 nucleotide sequence: TGCGCCAGCAGCTCCGGGACGGCCGACAATCAGCCCCAGCATTTT. Its protein is CASSSGTADNQPQHF. The rearrangement uses TRBV5-1 and TRBJ1-5, with a possible D match to TRBD1 (5 bases). The CDR3 is 15 amino acids. Trimming removed 3 bases from V and 3 bases from J, with 13 bases in between. The germline gives CDR1 SGHRS, CDR2 YFSETQ.

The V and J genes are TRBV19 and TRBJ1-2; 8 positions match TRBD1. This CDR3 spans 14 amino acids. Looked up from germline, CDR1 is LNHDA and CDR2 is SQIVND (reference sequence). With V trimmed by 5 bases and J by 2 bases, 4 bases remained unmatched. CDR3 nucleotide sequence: TGTGCCAGTAGTTACGACAGGGGAAACTATGGCTACACCTTC. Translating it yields CASSYDRGNYGYTF.

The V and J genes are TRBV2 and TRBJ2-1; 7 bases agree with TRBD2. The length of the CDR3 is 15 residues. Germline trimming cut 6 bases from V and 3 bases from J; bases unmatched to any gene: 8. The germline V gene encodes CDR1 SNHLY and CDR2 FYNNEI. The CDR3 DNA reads TGTGCCAGCAGGGAGAGCGGGGCTAACTACAATGAGCAGTTCTTC. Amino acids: CASRESGANYNEQFF.

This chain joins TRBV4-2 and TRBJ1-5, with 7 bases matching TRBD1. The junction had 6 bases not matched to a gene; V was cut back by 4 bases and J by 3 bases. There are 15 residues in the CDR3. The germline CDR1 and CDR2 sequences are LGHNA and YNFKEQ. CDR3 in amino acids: CASSRTGTDNQPQHF. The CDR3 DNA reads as TGTGCCAGCAGCCGCACCGGGACAGACAATCAGCCCCAGCATTTT.

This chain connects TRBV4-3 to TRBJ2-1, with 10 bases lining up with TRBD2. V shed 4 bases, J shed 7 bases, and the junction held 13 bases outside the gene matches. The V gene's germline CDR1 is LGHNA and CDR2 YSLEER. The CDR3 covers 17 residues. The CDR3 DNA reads TGCGCCAGCAGCCTAGACAAGCGGGGGGGCTTCAGGAATGAGCAGTTCTTC. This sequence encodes CASSLDKRGGFRNEQFF.

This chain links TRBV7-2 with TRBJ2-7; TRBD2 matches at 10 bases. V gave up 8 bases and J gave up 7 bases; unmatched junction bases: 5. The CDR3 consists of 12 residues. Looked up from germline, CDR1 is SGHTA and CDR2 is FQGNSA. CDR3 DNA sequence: TGTGCCAGCCGGCTAGCGGGAGATGAGCAGTACTTC. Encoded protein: CASRLAGDEQYF. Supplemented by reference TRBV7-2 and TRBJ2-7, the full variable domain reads GAGVSQSPSNKVTEKGKDVELRCDPISGHTALYWYRQSLGQGLEFLIYFQGNSAPDKSGLPSDRFSAERTGGSVSTLTIQRTQQEDSAVYLCASRLAGDEQYFGPGTRLTVT.

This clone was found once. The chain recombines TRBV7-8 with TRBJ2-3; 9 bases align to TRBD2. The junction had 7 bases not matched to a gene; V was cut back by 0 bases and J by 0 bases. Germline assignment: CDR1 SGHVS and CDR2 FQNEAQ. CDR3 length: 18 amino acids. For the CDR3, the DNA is TGTGCCAGCAGCTTAGCCCTAGCGGGGCTTGGGAGCACAGATACGCAGTATTTT. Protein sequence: CASSLALAGLGSTDTQYF.

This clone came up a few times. The CDR3 is CASSLEVKVTYEQYF. CDR3 nucleotide sequence: TGTGCCAGCAGCTTAGAGGTGAAGGTGACCTACGAGCAGTACTTC. This chain connects TRBV7-6 to TRBJ2-7; D is unclear. The V and J ends lost 1 base and 2 bases respectively, with 12 bases between them. CDR3 length: 15 residues. Germline lookup yields CDR1 SGHVS and CDR2 FNYEAQ.

In nucleotides, the CDR3 is TGTGCTAGTGGTTTGTCCCCCGGGGACAGGAACCAAGAGACCCAGTACTTC. Its translation: CASGLSPGDRNQETQYF. The gene calls are TRBV12-5 and TRBJ2-5; 8 bases map to TRBD1. Germline assignment: CDR1 LGHNT and CDR2 FRNRAP. After removal of 2 bases from V and 0 bases from J, the junction contained 8 bases not matched to a gene. CDR3 length: 17 residues.

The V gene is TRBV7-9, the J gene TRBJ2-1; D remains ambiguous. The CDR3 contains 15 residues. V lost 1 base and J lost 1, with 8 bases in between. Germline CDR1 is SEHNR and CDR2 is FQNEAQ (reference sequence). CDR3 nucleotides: TGTGCCAGCAGCTTAGAAGAATCTTCCTACAATGAGCAGTTCTTC. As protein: CASSLEESSYNEQFF.